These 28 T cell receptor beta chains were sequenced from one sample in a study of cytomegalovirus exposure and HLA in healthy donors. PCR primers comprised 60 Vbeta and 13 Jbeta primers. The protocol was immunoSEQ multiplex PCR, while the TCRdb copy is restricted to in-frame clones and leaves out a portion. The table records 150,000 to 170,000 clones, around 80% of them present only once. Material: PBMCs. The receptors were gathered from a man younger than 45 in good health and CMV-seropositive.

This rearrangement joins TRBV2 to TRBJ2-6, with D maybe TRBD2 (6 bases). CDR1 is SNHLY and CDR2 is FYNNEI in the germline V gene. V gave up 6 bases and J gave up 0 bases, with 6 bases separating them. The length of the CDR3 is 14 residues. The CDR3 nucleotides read TGTGCCAGCAGGGGGGGCTCTGGGGCCAACGTCCTGACTTTC. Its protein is CASRGGSGANVLTF. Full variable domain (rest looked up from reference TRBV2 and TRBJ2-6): EPEVTQTPSHQVTQMGQEVILRCVPISNHLYFYWYRQILGQKVEFLVSFYNNEISEKSEIFDDQFSVERPDGSNFTLKIRSTKLEDSAMYFCASRGGSGANVLTFGAGSRLTVL.

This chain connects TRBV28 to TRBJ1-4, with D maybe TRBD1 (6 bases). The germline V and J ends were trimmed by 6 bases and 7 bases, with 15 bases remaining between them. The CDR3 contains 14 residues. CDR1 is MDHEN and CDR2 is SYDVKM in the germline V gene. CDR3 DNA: TGTGCCAGCAGGAACCAGGGGTCCGCTGAAAAACTGTTTTTT. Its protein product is CASRNQGSAEKLFF.

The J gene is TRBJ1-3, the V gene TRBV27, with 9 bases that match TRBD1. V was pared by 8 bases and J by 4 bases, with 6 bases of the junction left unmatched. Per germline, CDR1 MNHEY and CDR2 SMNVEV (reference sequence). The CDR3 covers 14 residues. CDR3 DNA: TGTGCCAGCGGAGACAGGGGGAACGGAAACACCATATATTTT. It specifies CASGDRGNGNTIYF.

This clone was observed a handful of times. As DNA, the CDR3 is TGTGCCAGTAGGCCACAGGCCGGTGGCACCGGGGAGCTGTTTTTT. This gives the protein CASRPQAGGTGELFF. This chain connects TRBV19 to TRBJ2-2, with a possible D match to TRBD1 (5 bases). This CDR3 comprises 15 residues. Trimming shortened V by 6 bases and J by 4 bases, and 15 bases separated the two germline ends. Per the germline V gene, CDR1 is LNHDA and CDR2 is SQIVND (reference sequence). The full variable domain, its missing parts supplied by reference TRBV19 and TRBJ2-2, is DGGITQSPKYLFRKEGQNVTLSCEQNLNHDAMYWYRQDPGQGLRLIYYSQIVNDFQKGDIAEGYSVSREKKESFPLTVTSAQKNPTAFYLCASRPQAGGTGELFFGEGSRLTVL.

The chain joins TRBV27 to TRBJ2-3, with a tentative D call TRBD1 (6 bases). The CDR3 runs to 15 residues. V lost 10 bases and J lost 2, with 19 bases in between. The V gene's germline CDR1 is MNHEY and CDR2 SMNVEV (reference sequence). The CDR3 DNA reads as TGTGCCACCCGCGCCCGAGACAGGACCACAGATACGCAGTATTTT. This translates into CATRARDRTTDTQYF.

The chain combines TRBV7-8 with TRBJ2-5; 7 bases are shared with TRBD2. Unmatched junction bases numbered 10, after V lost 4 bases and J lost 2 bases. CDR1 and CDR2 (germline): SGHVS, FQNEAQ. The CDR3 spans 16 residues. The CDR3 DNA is TGTGCCAGCAGCTACGCCCGTGGGGGGGTACAAGAGACCCAGTACTTC. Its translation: CASSYARGGVQETQYF.

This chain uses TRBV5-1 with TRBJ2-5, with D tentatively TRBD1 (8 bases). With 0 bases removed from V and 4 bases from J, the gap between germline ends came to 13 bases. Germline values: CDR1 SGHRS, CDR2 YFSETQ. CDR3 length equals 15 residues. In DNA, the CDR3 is TGCGCCAGCAGCTTGGACAGGGGGGAGGGAGAGACCCAGTACTTC. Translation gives CASSLDRGEGETQYF. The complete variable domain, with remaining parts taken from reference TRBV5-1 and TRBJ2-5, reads KAGVTQTPRYLIKTRGQQVTLSCSPISGHRSVSWYQQTPGQGLQFLFEYFSETQRNKGNFPGRFSGRQFSNSRSEMNVSTLELGDSALYLCASSLDRGEGETQYFGPGTRLLVL.

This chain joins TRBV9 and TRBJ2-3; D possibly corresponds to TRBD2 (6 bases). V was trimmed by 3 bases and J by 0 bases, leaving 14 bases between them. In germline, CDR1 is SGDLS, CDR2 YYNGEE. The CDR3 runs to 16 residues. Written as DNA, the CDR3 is TGTGCCAGCAGCGGGCGCATGGGGGGTAGCACAGATACGCAGTATTTT. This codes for CASSGRMGGSTDTQYF.

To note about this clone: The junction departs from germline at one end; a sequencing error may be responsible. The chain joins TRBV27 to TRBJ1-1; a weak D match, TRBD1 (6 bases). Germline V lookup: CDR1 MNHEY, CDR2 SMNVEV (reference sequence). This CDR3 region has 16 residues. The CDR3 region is CASSLSRGSGNTEAFF. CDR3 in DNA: TGTGCCAGCAGCTTATCGAGGGGGTCTGGGAACACTGAAGCTTTCTTT.

CDR3 bases: TGTGCCAGCAGCCCGGGGGGACTAGCGGGTATCTACAATGAGCAGTTCTTC. This encodes CASSPGGLAGIYNEQFF. The chain has TRBV9 and TRBJ2-1, with 12 bases identical to TRBD2. In germline, CDR1 is SGDLS, CDR2 YYNGEE. With 4 bases clipped from V and 3 bases from J, the junction kept 8 bases outside the gene matches. This CDR3 has 17 residues.

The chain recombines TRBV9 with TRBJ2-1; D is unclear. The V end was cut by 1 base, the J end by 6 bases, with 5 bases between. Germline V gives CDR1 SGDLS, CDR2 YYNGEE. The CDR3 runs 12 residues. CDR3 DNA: TGTGCCAGCAGCGTATCCGGCAATGAGCAGTTCTTC. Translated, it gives CASSVSGNEQFF.

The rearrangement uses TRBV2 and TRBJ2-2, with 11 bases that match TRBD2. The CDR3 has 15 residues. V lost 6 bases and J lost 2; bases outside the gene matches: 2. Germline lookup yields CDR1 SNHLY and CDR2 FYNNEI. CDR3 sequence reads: CASRGTSGNTGELFF. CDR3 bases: TGTGCCAGCAGGGGGACTAGCGGTAACACCGGGGAGCTGTTTTTT.

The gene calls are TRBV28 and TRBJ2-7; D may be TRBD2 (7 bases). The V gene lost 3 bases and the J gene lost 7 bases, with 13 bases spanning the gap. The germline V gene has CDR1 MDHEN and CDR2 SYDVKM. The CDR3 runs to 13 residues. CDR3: CASSFRGANEQYF. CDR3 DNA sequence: TGTGCCAGCAGTTTTCGGGGGGCAAATGAGCAGTACTTC.

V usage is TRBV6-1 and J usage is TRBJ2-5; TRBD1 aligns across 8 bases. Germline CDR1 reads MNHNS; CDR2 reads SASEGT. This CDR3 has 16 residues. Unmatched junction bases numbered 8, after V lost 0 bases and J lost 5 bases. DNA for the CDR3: TGTGCCAGCAGTGAAGCGATTTGGACAGGGACGGAGACCCAGTACTTC. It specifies CASSEAIWTGTETQYF.

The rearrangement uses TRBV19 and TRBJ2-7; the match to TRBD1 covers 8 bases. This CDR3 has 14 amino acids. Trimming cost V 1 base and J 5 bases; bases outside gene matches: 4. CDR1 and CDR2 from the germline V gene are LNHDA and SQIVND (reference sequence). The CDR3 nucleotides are TGTGCCAGTAGTATAGGACAGGGGTTCGACGAGCAGTACTTC. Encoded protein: CASSIGQGFDEQYF.

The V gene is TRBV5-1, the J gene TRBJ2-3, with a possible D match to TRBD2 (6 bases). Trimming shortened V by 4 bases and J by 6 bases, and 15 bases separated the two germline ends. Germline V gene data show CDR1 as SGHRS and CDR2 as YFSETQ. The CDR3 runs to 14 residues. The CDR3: CASSLEGFIDTQYF. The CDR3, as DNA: TGCGCCAGCAGCCTGGAGGGGTTTATCGATACGCAGTATTTT.

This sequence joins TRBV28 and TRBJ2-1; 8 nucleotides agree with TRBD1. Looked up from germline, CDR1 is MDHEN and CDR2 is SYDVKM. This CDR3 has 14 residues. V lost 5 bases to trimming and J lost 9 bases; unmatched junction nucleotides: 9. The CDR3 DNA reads TGTGCCAGCAGTCGGACAGGGACAATACGTGAGCAGTTCTTC. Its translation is CASSRTGTIREQFF.

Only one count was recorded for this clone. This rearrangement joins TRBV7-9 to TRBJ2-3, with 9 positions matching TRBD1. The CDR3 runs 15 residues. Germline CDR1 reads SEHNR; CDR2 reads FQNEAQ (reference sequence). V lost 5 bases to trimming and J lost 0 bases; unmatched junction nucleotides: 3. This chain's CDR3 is CASSVGQGSTDTQYF. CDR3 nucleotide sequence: TGTGCCAGCAGCGTCGGACAGGGGAGCACAGATACGCAGTATTTT.

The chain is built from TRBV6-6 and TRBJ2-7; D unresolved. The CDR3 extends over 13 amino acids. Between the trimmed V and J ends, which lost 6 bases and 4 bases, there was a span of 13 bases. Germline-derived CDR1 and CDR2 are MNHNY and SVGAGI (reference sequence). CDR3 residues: CASSQTLGYEQYF. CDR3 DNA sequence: TGTGCCAGCAGCCAAACTCTCGGTTACGAGCAGTACTTC.

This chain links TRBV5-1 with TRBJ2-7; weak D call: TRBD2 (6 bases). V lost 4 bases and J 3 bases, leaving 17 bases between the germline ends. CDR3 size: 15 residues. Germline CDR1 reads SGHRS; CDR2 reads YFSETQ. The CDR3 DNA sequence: TGCGCCAGCAGCGGCGGAGGGACGGAAAACTACGAGCAGTACTTC. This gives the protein CASSGGGTENYEQYF.

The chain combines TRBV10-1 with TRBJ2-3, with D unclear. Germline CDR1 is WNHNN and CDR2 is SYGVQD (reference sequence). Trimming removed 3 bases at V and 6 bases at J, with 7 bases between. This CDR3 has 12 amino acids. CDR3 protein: CASSDSVDTQYF. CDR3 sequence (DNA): TGCGCCAGCAGTGATTCGGTTGATACGCAGTATTTT.

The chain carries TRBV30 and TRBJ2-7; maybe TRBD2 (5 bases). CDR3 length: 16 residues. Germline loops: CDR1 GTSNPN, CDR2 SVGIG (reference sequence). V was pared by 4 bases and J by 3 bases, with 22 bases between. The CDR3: CAWKGWDWERDYEQYF. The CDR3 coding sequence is TGTGCCTGGAAAGGATGGGATTGGGAGAGAGACTACGAGCAGTACTTC.

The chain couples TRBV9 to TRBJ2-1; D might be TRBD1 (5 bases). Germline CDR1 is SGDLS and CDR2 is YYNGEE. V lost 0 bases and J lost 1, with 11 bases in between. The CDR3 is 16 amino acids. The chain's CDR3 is CASSVVTDPSYNEQFF. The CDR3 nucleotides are TGTGCCAGCAGCGTAGTGACAGACCCATCCTACAATGAGCAGTTCTTC.

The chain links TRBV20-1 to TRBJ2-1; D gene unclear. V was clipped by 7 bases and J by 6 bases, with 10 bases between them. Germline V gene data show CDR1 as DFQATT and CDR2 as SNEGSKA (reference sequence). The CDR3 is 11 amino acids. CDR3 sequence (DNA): TGCAGTGAGTCCAGGCGCAATGAGCAGTTCTTC. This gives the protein CSESRRNEQFF.

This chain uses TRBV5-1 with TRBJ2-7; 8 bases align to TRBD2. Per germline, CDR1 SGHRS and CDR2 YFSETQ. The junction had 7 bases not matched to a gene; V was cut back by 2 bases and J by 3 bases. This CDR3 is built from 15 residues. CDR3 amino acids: CASSFSSGIDYEQYF. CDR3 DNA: TGCGCCAGCAGCTTTAGTAGCGGGATCGACTACGAGCAGTACTTC. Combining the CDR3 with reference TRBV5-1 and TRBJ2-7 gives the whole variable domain KAGVTQTPRYLIKTRGQQVTLSCSPISGHRSVSWYQQTPGQGLQFLFEYFSETQRNKGNFPGRFSGRQFSNSRSEMNVSTLELGDSALYLCASSFSSGIDYEQYFGPGTRLTVT.

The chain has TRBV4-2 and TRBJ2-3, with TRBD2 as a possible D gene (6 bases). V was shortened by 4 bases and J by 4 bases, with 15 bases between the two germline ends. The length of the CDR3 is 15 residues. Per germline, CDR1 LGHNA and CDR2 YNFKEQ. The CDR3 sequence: CASSPMGGSPDTQYF. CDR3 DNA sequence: TGTGCCAGCAGCCCGATGGGGGGTTCCCCAGATACGCAGTATTTT.

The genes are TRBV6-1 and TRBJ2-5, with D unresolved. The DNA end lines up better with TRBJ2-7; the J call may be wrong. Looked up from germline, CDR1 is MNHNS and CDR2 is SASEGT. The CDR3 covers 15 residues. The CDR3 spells CASSAPRLSSYEQYF. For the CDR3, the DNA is TGTGCCAGCAGTGCACCAAGATTGAGCTCCTACGAGCAGTACTTC.

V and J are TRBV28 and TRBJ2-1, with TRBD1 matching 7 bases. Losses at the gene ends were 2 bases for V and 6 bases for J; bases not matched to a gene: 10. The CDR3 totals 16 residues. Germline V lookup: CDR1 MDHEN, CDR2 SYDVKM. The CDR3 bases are TGTGCCAGCAGTTTAAGGGCCAGGGGGAGAGGCAATGAGCAGTTCTTC. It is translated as CASSLRARGRGNEQFF.